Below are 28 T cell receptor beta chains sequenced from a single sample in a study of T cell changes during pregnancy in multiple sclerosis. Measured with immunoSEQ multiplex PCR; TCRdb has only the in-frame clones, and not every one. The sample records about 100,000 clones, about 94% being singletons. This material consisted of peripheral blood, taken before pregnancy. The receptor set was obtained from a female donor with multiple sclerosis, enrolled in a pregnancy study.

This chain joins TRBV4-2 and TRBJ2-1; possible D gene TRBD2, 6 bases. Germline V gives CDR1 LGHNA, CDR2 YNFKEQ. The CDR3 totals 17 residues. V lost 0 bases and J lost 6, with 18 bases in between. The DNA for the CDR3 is TGTGCCAGCAGCCAAGAAGCCCGGGACTCAAATTTCAATGAGCAGTTCTTC. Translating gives CASSQEARDSNFNEQFF.

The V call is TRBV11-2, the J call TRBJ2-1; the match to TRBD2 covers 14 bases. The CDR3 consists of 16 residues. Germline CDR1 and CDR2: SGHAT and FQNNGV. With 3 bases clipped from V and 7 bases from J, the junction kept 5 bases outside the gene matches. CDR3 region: CASSFGTSGSRNEQFF. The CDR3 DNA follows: TGTGCCAGCAGCTTTGGGACTAGCGGGAGTCGGAATGAGCAGTTCTTC.

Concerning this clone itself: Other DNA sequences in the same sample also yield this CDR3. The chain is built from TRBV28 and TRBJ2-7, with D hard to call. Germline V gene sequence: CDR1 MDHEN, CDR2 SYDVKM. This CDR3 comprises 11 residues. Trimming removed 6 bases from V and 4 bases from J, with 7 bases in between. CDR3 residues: CASRRWYEQYF. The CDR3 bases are TGTGCCAGCAGGCGCTGGTACGAGCAGTACTTC.

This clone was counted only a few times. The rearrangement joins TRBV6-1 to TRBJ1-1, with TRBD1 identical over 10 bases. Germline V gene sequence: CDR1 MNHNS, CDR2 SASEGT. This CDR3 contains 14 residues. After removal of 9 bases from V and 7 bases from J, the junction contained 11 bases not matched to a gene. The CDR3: CASFLGTGVFEAFF. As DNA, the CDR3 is TGTGCCAGTTTTCTAGGGACAGGGGTTTTTGAAGCTTTCTTT.

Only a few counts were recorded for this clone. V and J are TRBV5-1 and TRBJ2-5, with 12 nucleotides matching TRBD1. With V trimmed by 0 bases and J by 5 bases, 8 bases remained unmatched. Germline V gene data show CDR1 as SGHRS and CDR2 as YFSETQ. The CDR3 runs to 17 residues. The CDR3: CASSLAAGQGARETQYF. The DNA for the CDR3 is TGCGCCAGCAGCTTGGCCGCGGGACAGGGGGCTCGGGAGACCCAGTACTTC.

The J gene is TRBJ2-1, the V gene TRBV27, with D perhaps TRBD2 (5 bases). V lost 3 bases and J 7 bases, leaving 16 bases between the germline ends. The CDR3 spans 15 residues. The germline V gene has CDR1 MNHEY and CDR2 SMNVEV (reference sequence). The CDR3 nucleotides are TGTGCCAGCAGTTTTGTTCGGCCCCCGGGGAATGAGCAGTTCTTC. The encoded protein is CASSFVRPPGNEQFF.

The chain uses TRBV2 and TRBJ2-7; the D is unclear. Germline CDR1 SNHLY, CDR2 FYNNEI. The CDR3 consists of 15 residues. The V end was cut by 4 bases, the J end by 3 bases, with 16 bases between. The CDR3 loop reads CASSVVFNGDYEQYF. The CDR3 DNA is TGTGCCAGCAGTGTCGTTTTTAACGGAGACTACGAGCAGTACTTC.

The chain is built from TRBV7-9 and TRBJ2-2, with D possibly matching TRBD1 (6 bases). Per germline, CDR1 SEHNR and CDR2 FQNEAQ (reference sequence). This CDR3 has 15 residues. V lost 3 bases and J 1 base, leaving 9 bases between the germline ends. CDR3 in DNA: TGTGCCAGCAGCTTCGGACAGAGGAACACCGGGGAGCTGTTTTTT. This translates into CASSFGQRNTGELFF.

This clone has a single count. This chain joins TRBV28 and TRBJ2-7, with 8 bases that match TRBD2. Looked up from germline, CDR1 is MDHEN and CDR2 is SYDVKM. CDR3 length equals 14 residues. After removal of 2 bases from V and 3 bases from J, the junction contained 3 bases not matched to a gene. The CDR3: CASSLGGRFYEQYF. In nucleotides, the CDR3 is TGTGCCAGCAGTTTAGGCGGGAGGTTCTACGAGCAGTACTTC.

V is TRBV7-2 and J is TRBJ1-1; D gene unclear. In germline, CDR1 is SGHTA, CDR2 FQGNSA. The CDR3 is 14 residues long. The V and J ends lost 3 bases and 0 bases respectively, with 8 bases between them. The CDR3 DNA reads TGTGCCAGCAGCTTGGGCCAGGTGAACACTGAAGCTTTCTTT. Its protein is CASSLGQVNTEAFF.

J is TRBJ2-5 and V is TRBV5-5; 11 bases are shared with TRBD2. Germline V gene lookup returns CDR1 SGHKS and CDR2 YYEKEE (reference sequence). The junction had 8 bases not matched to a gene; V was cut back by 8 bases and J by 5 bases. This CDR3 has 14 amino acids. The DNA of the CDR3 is TGTGCCAGTTCGACTAGCGGGAATAGGGAGACCCAGTACTTC. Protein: CASSTSGNRETQYF.

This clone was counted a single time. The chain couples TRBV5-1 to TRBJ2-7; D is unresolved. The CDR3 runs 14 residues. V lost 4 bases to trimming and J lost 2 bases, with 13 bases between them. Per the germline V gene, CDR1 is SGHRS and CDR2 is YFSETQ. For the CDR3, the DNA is TGCGCCAGCAGCCTGGACGTAGCCACCTACGAGCAGTACTTC. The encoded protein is CASSLDVATYEQYF.

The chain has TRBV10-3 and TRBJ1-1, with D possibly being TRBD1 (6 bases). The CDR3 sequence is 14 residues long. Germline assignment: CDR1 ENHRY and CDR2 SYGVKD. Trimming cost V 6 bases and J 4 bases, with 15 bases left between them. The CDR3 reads CAISLQGKGTEAFF. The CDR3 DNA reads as TGTGCCATCAGCCTACAGGGCAAGGGCACTGAAGCTTTCTTT.

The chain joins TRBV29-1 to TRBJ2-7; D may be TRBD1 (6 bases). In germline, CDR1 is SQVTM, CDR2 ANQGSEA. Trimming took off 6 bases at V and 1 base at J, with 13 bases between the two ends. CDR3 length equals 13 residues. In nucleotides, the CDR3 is TGCAGCGTCCACCCGACAGGATCCTACGAGCAGTACTTC. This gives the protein CSVHPTGSYEQYF.

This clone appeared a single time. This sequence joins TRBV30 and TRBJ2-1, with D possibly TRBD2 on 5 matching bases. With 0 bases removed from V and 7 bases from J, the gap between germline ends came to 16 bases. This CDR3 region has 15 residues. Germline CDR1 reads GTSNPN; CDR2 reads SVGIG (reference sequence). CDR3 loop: CAWSVGSSPLNEQFF. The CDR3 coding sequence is TGTGCCTGGAGTGTCGGGTCTAGCCCGTTAAATGAGCAGTTCTTC.

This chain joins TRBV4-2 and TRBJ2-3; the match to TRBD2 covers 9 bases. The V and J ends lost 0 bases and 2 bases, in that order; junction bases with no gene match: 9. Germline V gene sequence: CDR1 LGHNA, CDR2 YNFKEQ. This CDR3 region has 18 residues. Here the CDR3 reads CASSQDGLAGWSTDTQYF. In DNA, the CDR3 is TGTGCCAGCAGCCAAGATGGGCTAGCGGGATGGTCCACAGATACGCAGTATTTT.

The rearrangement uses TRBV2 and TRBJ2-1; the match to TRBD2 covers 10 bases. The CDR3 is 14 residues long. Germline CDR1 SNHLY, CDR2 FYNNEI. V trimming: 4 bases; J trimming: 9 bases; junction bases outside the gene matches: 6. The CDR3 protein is CASSVLAGDIEQFF. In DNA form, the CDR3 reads TGTGCCAGCAGTGTCCTAGCGGGAGATATTGAGCAGTTCTTC.

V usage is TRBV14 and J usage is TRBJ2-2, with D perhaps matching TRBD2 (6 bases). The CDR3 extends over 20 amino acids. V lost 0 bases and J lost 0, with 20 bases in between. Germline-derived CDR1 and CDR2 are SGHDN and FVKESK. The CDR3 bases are TGTGCCAGCAGCCAAGATTCTCGGGACTCCTTAATTCCGAACACCGGGGAGCTGTTTTTT. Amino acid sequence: CASSQDSRDSLIPNTGELFF.

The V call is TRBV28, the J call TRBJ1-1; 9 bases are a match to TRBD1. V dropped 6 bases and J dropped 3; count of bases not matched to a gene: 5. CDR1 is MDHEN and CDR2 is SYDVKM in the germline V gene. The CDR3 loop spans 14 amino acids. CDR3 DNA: TGTGCCAGCAGCCCGGGACAGGGATACACTGAAGCTTTCTTT. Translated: CASSPGQGYTEAFF.

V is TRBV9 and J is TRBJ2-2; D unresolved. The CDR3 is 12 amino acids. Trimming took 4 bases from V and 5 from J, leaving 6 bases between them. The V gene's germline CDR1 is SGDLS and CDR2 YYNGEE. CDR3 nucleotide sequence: TGTGCCAGCAGCTACTATACCGGGGAGCTGTTTTTT. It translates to CASSYYTGELFF.

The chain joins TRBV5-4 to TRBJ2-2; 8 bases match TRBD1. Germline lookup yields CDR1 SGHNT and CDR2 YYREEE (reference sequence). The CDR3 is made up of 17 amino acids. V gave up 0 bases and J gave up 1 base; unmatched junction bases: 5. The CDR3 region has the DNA TGTGCCAGCAGCTTGGCCCCGGGACAGGAGAACACCGGGGAGCTGTTTTTT. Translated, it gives CASSLAPGQENTGELFF.

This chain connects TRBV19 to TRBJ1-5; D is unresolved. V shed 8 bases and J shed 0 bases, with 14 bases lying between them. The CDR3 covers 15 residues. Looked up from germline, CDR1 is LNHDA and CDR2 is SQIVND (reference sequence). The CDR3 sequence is CASRKLVYSNQPQHF. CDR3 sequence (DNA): TGTGCCAGTCGAAAGCTGGTATATAGCAATCAGCCCCAGCATTTT.

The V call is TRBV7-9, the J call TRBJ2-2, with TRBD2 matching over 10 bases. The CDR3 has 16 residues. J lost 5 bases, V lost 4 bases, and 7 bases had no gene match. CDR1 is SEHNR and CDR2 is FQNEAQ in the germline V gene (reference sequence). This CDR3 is CASSSGPAGGTGELFF. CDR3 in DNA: TGTGCCAGCAGCTCAGGGCCAGCGGGAGGGACCGGGGAGCTGTTTTTT.

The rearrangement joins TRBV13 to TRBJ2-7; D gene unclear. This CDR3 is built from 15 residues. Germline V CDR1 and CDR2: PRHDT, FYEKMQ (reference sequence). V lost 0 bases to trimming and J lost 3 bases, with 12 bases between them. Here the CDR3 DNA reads TGTGCCAGCAGCTTAGGGCAGAATCCCTTCTACGAGCAGTACTTC. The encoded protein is CASSLGQNPFYEQYF.

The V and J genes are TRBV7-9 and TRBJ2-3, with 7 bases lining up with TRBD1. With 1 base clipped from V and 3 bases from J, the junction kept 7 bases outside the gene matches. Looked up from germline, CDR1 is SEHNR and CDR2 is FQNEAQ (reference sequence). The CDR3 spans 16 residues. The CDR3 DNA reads TGTGCCAGCAGCTTAGTATCGACAGGGACGACAGATACGCAGTATTTT. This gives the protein CASSLVSTGTTDTQYF.

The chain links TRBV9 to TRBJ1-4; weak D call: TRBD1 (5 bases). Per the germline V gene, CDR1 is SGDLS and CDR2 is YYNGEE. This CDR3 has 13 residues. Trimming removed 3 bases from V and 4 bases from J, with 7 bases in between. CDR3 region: CASSEGNNEKLFF. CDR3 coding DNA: TGTGCCAGCAGCGAGGGGAATAATGAAAAACTGTTTTTT.

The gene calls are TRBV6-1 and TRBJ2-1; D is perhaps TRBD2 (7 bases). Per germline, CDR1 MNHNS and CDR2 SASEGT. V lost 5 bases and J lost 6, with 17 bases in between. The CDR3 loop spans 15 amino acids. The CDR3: CASSKGGVVSNEQFF. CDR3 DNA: TGTGCCAGCAGTAAAGGGGGGGTTGTATCCAATGAGCAGTTCTTC.

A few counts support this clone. This CDR3 reads CASSVGGDAKNIQYF. The CDR3 bases are TGTGCCAGCAGCGTCGGCGGTGACGCCAAAAACATTCAGTACTTC. The chain combines TRBV9 with TRBJ2-4; no definite D call. Deletions cut 2 bases from V and 1 base from J, with 10 bases between. The germline V gene has CDR1 SGDLS and CDR2 YYNGEE. This CDR3 region has 15 residues.